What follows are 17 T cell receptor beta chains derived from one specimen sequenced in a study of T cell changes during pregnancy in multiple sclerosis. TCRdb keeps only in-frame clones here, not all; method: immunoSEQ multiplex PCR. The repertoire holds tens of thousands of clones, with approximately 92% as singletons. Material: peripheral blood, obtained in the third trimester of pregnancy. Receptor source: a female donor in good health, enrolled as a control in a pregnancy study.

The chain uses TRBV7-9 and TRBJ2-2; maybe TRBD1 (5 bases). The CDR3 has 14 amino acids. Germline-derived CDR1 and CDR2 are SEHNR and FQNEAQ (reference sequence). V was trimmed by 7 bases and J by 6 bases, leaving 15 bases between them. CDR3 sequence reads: CASNAGYSAGELFF. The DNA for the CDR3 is TGTGCCAGCAACGCAGGGTACAGCGCCGGGGAGCTGTTTTTT.

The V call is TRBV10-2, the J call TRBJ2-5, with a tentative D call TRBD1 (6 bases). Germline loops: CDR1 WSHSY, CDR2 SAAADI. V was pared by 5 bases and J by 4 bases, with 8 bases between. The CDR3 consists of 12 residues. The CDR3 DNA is TGCGCCAGCAGTCGGACAGTAGAGACCCAGTACTTC. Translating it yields CASSRTVETQYF.

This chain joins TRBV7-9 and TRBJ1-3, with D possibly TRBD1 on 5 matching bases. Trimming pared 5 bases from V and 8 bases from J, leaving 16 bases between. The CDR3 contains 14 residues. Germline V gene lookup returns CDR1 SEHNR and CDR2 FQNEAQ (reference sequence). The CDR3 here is CASSPSDGGDTIYF. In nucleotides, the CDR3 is TGTGCCAGCAGCCCATCGGACGGGGGGGACACCATATATTTT.

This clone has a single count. As DNA, the CDR3 is TGTGCCAGCAGCCTTTCTGGACTTTACGAGCAGTACTTC. This translates into CASSLSGLYEQYF. This chain uses TRBV5-4 with TRBJ2-7; possible D gene TRBD2, 5 bases. Germline CDR1 is SGHNT and CDR2 is YYREEE (reference sequence). Trimming took 4 bases from V and 4 from J, leaving 12 bases between them. The CDR3 covers 13 residues.

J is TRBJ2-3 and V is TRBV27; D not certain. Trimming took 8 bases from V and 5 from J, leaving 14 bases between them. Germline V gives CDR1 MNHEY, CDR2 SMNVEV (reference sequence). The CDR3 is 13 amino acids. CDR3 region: CASESTLEDTQYF. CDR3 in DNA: TGTGCCAGCGAATCTACCCTTGAAGATACGCAGTATTTT.

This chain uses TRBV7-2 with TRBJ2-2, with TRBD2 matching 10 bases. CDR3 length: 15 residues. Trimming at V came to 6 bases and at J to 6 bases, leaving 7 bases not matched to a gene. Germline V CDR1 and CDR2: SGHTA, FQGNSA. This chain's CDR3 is CASRISGRAPGELFF. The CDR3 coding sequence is TGTGCCAGCAGAATCAGCGGGAGGGCCCCCGGGGAGCTGTTTTTT.

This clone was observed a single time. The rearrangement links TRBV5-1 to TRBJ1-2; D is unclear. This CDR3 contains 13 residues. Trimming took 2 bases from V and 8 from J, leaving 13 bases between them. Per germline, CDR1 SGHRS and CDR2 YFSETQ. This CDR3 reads CASSLEIPLGYTF. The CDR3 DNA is TGCGCCAGCAGCTTAGAGATCCCTCTAGGCTACACCTTC.

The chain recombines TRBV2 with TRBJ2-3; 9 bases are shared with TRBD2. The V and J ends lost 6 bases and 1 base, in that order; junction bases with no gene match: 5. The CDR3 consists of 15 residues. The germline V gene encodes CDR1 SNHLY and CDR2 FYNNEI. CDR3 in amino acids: CASSLTSGRTDTQYF. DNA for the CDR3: TGTGCCAGCAGCCTGACTAGCGGACGCACAGATACGCAGTATTTT.

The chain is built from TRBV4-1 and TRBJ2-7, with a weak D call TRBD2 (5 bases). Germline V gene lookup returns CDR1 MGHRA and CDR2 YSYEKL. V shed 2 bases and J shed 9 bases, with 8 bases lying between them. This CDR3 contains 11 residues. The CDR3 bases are TGCGCCAGCAGCCAAAGGAGGCGGCAGTACTTC. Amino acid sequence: CASSQRRRQYF.

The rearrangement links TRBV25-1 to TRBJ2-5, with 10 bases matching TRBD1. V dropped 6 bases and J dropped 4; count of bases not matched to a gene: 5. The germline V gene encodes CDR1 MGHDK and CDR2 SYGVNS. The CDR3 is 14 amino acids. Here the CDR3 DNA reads TGTGCCAGCAGCGACAGGGGGCTCCGAGAGACCCAGTACTTC. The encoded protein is CASSDRGLRETQYF.

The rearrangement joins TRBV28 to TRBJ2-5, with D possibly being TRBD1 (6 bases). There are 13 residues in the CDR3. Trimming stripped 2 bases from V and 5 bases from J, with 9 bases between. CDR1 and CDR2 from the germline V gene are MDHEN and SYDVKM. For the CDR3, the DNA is TGTGCCAGCAGTTTAGGGACAAGGGAGACCCAGTACTTC. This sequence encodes CASSLGTRETQYF.

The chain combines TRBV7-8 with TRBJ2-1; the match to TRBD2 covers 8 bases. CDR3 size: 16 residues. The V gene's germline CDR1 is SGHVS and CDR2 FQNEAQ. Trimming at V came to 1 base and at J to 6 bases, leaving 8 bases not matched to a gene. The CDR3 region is CASSLGPAGGLNEQFF. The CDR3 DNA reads TGTGCCAGCAGCTTAGGGCCTGCGGGAGGACTCAATGAGCAGTTCTTC.

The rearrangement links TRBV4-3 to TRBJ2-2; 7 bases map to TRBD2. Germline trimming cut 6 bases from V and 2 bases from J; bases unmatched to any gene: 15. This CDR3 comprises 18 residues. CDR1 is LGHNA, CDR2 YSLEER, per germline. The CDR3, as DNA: TGCGCCAGCAGTAGAAAAGCGGGGCTAAGCGGTAACACCGGGGAGCTGTTTTTT. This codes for CASSRKAGLSGNTGELFF.

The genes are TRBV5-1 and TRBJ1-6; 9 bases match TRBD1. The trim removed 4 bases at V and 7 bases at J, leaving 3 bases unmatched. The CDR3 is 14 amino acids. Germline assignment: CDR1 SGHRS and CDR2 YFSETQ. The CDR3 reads CASSRDRVNSPLHF. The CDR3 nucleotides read TGCGCCAGCAGCAGGGACAGGGTAAATTCACCCCTCCACTTT.

This CDR3 reads CASSKDGDQPQHF. In nucleotides, the CDR3 is TGTGCCAGCAGTAAGGACGGGGATCAGCCCCAGCATTTT. The rearrangement uses TRBV7-2 and TRBJ1-5; D unresolved. The CDR3 spans 13 residues. Germline V gene lookup returns CDR1 SGHTA and CDR2 FQGNSA. Trimming shortened V by 6 bases and J by 5 bases, and 11 bases separated the two germline ends.

The CDR3 region is CAITDSENSPLHF. In nucleotides, the CDR3 is TGTGCCATTACGGACAGCGAAAATTCACCCCTCCACTTT. This chain links TRBV5-5 with TRBJ1-6; maybe TRBD1 (6 bases). V gave up 9 bases and J gave up 7 bases, with 14 bases separating them. This CDR3 is built from 13 residues. The germline gives CDR1 SGHKS, CDR2 YYEKEE (reference sequence).

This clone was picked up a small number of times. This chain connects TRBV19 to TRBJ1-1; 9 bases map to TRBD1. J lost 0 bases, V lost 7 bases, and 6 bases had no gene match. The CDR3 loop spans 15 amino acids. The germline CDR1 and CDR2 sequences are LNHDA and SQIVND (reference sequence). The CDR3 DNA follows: TGTGCCAGTACCCCCGGACAGGGGCTGAACACTGAAGCTTTCTTT. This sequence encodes CASTPGQGLNTEAFF.